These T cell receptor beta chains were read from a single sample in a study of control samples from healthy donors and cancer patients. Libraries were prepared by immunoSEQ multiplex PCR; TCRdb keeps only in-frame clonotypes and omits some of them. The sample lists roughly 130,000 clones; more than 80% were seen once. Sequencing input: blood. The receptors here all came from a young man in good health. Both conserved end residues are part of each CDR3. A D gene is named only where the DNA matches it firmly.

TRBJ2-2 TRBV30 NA TGTGCCTGGAGTCTGACAGCTAACACCGGGGAGCTGTTTTTT CAWSLTANTGELFF
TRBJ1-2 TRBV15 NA TGTGCCACCAGCAGAGATTCAGTTCCTGGCTACACCTTC CATSRDSVPGYTF
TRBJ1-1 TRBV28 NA TGTGCCATCAACCCAGGCACTGAAGCTTTCTTT CAINPGTEAFF
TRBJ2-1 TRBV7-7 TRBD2 TGTGCCAGCATCGCGGTCCAGCGGGAGGGTAGCTCCTACAATGAGCAGTTCTTC CASIAVQREGSSYNEQFF
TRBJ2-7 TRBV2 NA TGTGCCAGCAGTGTGGTCGGCTACGAGCAGTACTTC CASSVVGYEQYF
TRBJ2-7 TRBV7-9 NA TGTGCCAGCAGCCCAGGGGGGTACGAGCAGTACTTC CASSPGGYEQYF
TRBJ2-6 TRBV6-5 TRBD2 TGTGCCAGCAGTTCTAGCGGGAGTGCGGGGGCCAACGTCCTGACTTTC CASSSSGSAGANVLTF
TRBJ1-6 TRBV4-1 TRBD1 TGCGCCAGCAGCCAAGAAGGGACAGGGGGGTCACCCCTCCACTTT CASSQEGTGGSPLHF
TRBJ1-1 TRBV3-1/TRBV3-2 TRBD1 TGTGCCAGCAGCCAAGACCAGGGGGCTCGGGGTGAAGCTTTCTTT CASSQDQGARGEAFF
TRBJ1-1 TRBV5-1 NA TGCGCCAGCAGCTTGGAAGGCGGCACTGAAGCTTTCTTT CASSLEGGTEAFF